These T cell receptor beta chains were read from a single sample in a study of beta chain features in type 1 diabetes. Assay: immunoSEQ multiplex PCR; the TCRdb copy retains only in-frame clones and omits some. The data contain some 270,000 clones, roughly 15% of them singletons. The material sequenced was naive CD4+ T cells from blood. The receptors were sampled from a woman between 40 and 55 years old in good health. The CDR3 runs from the conserved cysteine through the conserved F or W. A D gene is named only where the DNA matches it firmly. Rows give clone size only sometimes, using once, few, many, or a class for an expanded clone.

j_call d_call v_call clone_size cdr3_nt cdr3_aa
TRBJ2-5 . TRBV7-9 . TGTGCCAGCCACCGGGGGGCTAGGGAGACCCAGTACTTC CASHRGARETQYF
TRBJ1-2 TRBD1 TRBV7-9 few TGTGCCAGCAGCTTAGGACAGGGCTATGGCTACACCTTC CASSLGQGYGYTF
TRBJ2-7 TRBD2 TRBV10-2 . TGCGCCAGCACGGACGGGGGGGCCTCCTACGAGCAGTACTTC CASTDGGASYEQYF
TRBJ2-7 TRBD1 TRBV9 few TGTGCCAGCAGCGTAGGACAGGGGGGCACCTACGAGCAGTACTTC CASSVGQGGTYEQYF
TRBJ2-5 . TRBV6-5 few TGTGCCAGCAGTTACTCGGCAGTTCTGAGGGCCCAGTACTTC CASSYSAVLRAQYF
TRBJ1-5 . TRBV4-1 few TGCGCCAGCAGCCAAGACGTCCCCCAACCGGGAAAAATATATCAGCCCCAGCATTTT CASSQDVPQPGKIYQPQHF
TRBJ1-6 TRBD1 TRBV4-1 few TGCGCCAGCAGCCAATCCTGGACAGGGAGCTCCTATAATTCACCCCTCCACTTT CASSQSWTGSSYNSPLHF
TRBJ2-3 . TRBV1 . TGCACCAGCAGCCCGAGGGGGGGGGCTAGCACAGATACGCAGTATTTT CTSSPRGGASTDTQYF
TRBJ1-6 . TRBV6-1 . TGTGCCAGCAGTCGTCCAGGGAATAATTCACCCCTCCACTTT CASSRPGNNSPLHF
TRBJ2-1 TRBD2 TRBV6-1 . TGTGCCAGCAGCCCGACTAGCGGCAATGAGCAGTTCTTC CASSPTSGNEQFF
TRBJ2-1 TRBD2 TRBV11-2 few TGTGCCAGCACGGCCGGGGGGGAAGCCCGGAGAGAGCAGTTCTTC CASTAGGEARREQFF
TRBJ2-1 . TRBV9 few TGTGCCAGCACCCAAAGGGGGTCCCAGGCCTTAAGCTCCTACAATGAGCAGTTCTTC CASTQRGSQALSSYNEQFF
TRBJ2-7 . TRBV7-2 few TGTGCCAGCAGCTTGGGGGGAAAGCTCTACGAGCAGTACTTC CASSLGGKLYEQYF
TRBJ1-2 . TRBV10-3 few TGTGCCATCAGTGAGTTGGGGGGCTATGGCTACACCTTC CAISELGGYGYTF
TRBJ1-1 . TRBV2 few TGTGCCAGCAGTGACAGGGTAACTGAAGCTTTCTTT CASSDRVTEAFF
TRBJ2-3 . TRBV9 few TGTGCCAGCAGCGTAGCCTCAGCAGATACGCAGTATTTT CASSVASADTQYF
TRBJ2-7 TRBD1 TRBV5-4 . TGTGCCAGCAGGGCCGGGACAGGGCTTCCCTACGAGCAGTACTTC CASRAGTGLPYEQYF
TRBJ2-1 TRBD2 TRBV6-4 few TGTGCCAGCAGTCTCACTAGCGGATACAATGAGCAGTTCTTC CASSLTSGYNEQFF
TRBJ2-4 . TRBV10-3 many TGTGCCACTTCGGACAGAGAAAACATTCAGTACTTC CATSDRENIQYF
TRBJ1-1 TRBD1 TRBV5-6 . TGTGCCAGCAGCTTGAGACAGGGGGGTGAAGCTTTCTTT CASSLRQGGEAFF
TRBJ1-3 TRBD1 TRBV5-4 few TGTGCCAGCAGCCCGGGGACAGGGGGCTCTGGAAACACCATATATTTT CASSPGTGGSGNTIYF
TRBJ2-1 TRBD1 TRBV19 many TGTGCCAGTACAAGGAACAGGGGATTTGGTGAGCAGTTCTTC CASTRNRGFGEQFF
TRBJ1-5 . TRBV7-8 few TGTGCCAGCAGTACAGGGTCGGGCAATCAGCCCCAGCATTTT CASSTGSGNQPQHF
TRBJ2-5 . TRBV7-7 . TGTGCCAGCAGCCAAAGGGAGCTACAAGAGACCCAGTACTTC CASSQRELQETQYF
TRBJ2-1 TRBD2 TRBV5-1 few TGCGCCAGCAGCTTGGGACTAGCGGGTGGCTCCTACAATGAGCAGTTCTTC CASSLGLAGGSYNEQFF
TRBJ2-5 TRBD1 TRBV9 . TGTGCCAGCAGCGTAGCTCAGGACAGGGACCAGTACTTC CASSVAQDRDQYF
TRBJ1-1 TRBD1 TRBV4-2 . TGTGCCAGCAGCCAAGAATACAGGGGCCACACTGAAGCTTTCTTT CASSQEYRGHTEAFF
TRBJ1-3 . TRBV7-6 few TGTGCCAGCAGTCAACAGGAGGGGAACACCATATATTTT CASSQQEGNTIYF
TRBJ1-6 TRBD1 TRBV7-9 few TGTGCCAGCAGCTCCCCGGACAGGGCCGGCTCACCCCTCCACTTT CASSSPDRAGSPLHF
TRBJ2-2 . TRBV9 . TGTGCCAGCAGCGTTGCCAGGGCCGCGGCCGGGGAGCTGTTTTTT CASSVARAAAGELFF
TRBJ2-5 TRBD2 TRBV11-2 . TGTGCCAGCAGCCCTCGACTAGCGGGAACCCAAGAGACCCAGTACTTC CASSPRLAGTQETQYF
TRBJ2-1 . TRBV7-7 . TGTGCCAGCAGCTTATCCGGGGGACCTTACAATGAGCAGTTCTTC CASSLSGGPYNEQFF
TRBJ1-1 . TRBV7-2 few TGTGCCAGCAGCTATTCTTCGAACACTGAAGCTTTCTTT CASSYSSNTEAFF
TRBJ2-3 . TRBV9 . TGTGCCAGCAGCCCAGCAGGTAGAGGCACAGATACGCAGTATTTT CASSPAGRGTDTQYF
TRBJ1-1 . TRBV5-6 once TGTGCCAGCAGAGCGGTAGGCTGGCGGTCGAACACTGAAGCTTTCTTT CASRAVGWRSNTEAFF
TRBJ2-2 TRBD1 TRBV5-1 . TGCGCCAGCAGCGTGGGACAGGGGTACACCGGGGAGCTGTTTTTT CASSVGQGYTGELFF
TRBJ2-7 . TRBV19 . TGTGCCAGTAGTAAGAATCCGGCAGGGTTTGCCTACGAGCAGTACTTC CASSKNPAGFAYEQYF
TRBJ1-1 . TRBV18 . TGTGCCAGCTCACTCGGGATACCGTCGAACACTGAAGCTTTCTTT CASSLGIPSNTEAFF
TRBJ1-2 . TRBV18 . TGTGCCAGCTCACCAGTACCCATAACAGGGTTCGGAAACTATGGCTACACCTTC CASSPVPITGFGNYGYTF
TRBJ2-7 TRBD1 TRBV10-3 . TGTGCCATCAGTGACCCCGGGACAGGGGGTCCCTACGAGCAGTACTTC CAISDPGTGGPYEQYF
TRBJ2-5 . TRBV27 few TGTGCCAGCAGTCAAAGGGGGGGTCAAGAGACCCAGTACTTC CASSQRGGQETQYF
TRBJ2-2 . TRBV6-5 few TGTGCCAGCAGCTCTTCGGGGAACACCGGGGAGCTGTTTTTT CASSSSGNTGELFF
TRBJ2-2 . TRBV2 few TGTGCCAGCAACCGAGACAGTCCCACCGGGGAGCTGTTTTTT CASNRDSPTGELFF
TRBJ1-1 TRBD1 TRBV2 few TGTGCCAGCAGGACGACAGGGACGGACACTGAAGCTTTCTTT CASRTTGTDTEAFF
TRBJ2-1 . TRBV18 . TGTGCCAGCTCACCCCGGGGTCTAGACGATGAGCAGTTCTTC CASSPRGLDDEQFF
TRBJ2-1 . TRBV9 few TGTGCCAGCAGCGTAGTCGACACTGGGGCGAATGAGCAGTTCTTC CASSVVDTGANEQFF
TRBJ2-7 . TRBV4-1 . TGCGCCAGCAGCCAAGACCAGGGGTGGGACACCTACGAGCAGTACTTC CASSQDQGWDTYEQYF
TRBJ2-5 . TRBV5-5 . TGTGCCACCGGCCGCGGAGCTCAAGAGACCCAGTACTTC CATGRGAQETQYF
TRBJ1-2 . TRBV14 . TGTGCCAGCAGCCAAGATCGGGTCGGCTACACCTTC CASSQDRVGYTF
TRBJ2-1 . TRBV6-6 . TGTGCCAGCAGAGGCGAGGGTAAGAATGAGCAGTTCTTC CASRGEGKNEQFF
TRBJ2-7 . TRBV6-5 . TGTGCCAGCAGGCCGGGGGGCCTGGGAGCCTACGAGCAGTACTTC CASRPGGLGAYEQYF
TRBJ2-1 TRBD1 TRBV5-1 few TGCGCCAGCAGCCGACAGGGGGCAGGGAATGAGCAGTTCTTC CASSRQGAGNEQFF
TRBJ2-3 TRBD2 TRBV25-1 few TGTGCCAGCAGTGAACCGGGACTAGCGGCAGATACGCAGTATTTT CASSEPGLAADTQYF
TRBJ1-3 . TRBV2 . TGTGCCAGCAGTCTACAGGGTGAGGCTGGAAACACCATATATTTT CASSLQGEAGNTIYF